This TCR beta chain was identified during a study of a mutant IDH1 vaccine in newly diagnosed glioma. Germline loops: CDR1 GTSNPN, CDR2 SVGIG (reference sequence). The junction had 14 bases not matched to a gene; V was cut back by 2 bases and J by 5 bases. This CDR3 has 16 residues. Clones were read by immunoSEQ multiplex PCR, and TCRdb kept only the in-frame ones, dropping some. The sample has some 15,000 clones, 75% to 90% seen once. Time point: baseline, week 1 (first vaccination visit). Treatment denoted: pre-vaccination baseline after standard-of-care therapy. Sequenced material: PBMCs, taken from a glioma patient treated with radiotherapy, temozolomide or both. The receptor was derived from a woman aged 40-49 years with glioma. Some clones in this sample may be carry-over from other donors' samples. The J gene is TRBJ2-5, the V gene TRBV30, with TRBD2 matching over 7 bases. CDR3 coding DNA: TGTGCCTGGAGTCCCAATGGTGCGGGAGCATTGGAGACCCAGTACTTC. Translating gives CAWSPNGAGALETQYF.